What follows are 12 T cell receptor beta chains derived from one specimen sequenced in a study of T cells in Graves' hyperthyroidism and ophthalmopathy. Amplification yielded TCR beta CDR3 regions, with RNA transcripts as the source. HTBI primers drove first-round RT-PCR of the TCR CDR3. TCRdb re-called the multiplex PCR reads with MiXCR, one entry per CDR3 protein. This sample has under 500,000 distinct CDR3 sequences, with over 13% found just once. Input material: blood. Receptors were obtained from a man aged 45 to 65 with Graves' ophthalmopathy.

Worth noting for this clonotype: Possible read error: a much larger clone is one base away. The chain is built from TRBV27 and TRBJ2-7; 8 bases agree with TRBD1. The trim removed 5 bases at V and 6 bases at J, leaving 0 bases unmatched. The CDR3 totals 11 residues. Germline loops: CDR1 MNHEY, CDR2 SMNVEV (reference sequence). The CDR3 is CASSTGGEQYF. CDR3 sequence (DNA): TGTGCCAGCAGTACAGGGGGCGAGCAGTACTTC.

This clonotype occurred many times. V usage is TRBV20-1 and J usage is TRBJ1-5; D gene uncertain. Germline V gene data show CDR1 as DFQATT and CDR2 as SNEGSKA (reference sequence). Trimming stripped 3 bases from V and 5 bases from J, with 14 bases between. This CDR3 is 14 amino acids long. CDR3 sequence: CSASHSRADQPQHF. The CDR3, as DNA: TGCAGTGCTAGTCATTCCCGGGCTGATCAGCCCCAGCATTTT.

The J gene is TRBJ1-3, the V gene TRBV29-1; D gene uncertain. The germline gives CDR1 SQVTM, CDR2 ANQGSEA. Trimming pared 4 bases from V and 2 bases from J, leaving 6 bases between. The CDR3 length is 12 residues. In DNA, the CDR3 is TGCAGCGTTGGAGGCACTGGAAACACCATATATTTT. Translating it yields CSVGGTGNTIYF.

This clonotype was observed a few times. The chain recombines TRBV19 with TRBJ2-5, with 9 bases that match TRBD2. Germline CDR1 and CDR2: LNHDA and SQIVND (reference sequence). Losses at the gene ends were 3 bases for V and 8 bases for J; bases not matched to a gene: 13. The CDR3 is 16 residues long. CDR3 sequence reads: CASSIQISGSPTTQYF. The DNA of the CDR3 is TGTGCCAGTAGTATTCAAATTAGCGGGAGTCCCACAACCCAGTACTTC.

This clonotype was counted at least ten times. The gene calls are TRBV5-4 and TRBJ2-5, with 11 bases matching TRBD1. Germline CDR1 is SGHNT and CDR2 is YYREEE (reference sequence). The length of the CDR3 is 14 residues. After removal of 4 bases from V and 4 bases from J, the junction contained 3 bases not matched to a gene. The CDR3 bases are TGTGCCAGCAGCGCCGGGACAGGGGGAGAGACCCAGTACTTC. Its translation is CASSAGTGGETQYF.

This clonotype was counted many times. V is TRBV24-1 and J is TRBJ2-2; 12 nucleotides match TRBD2. Germline V gives CDR1 KGHDR, CDR2 SFDVKD. This CDR3 spans 18 amino acids. V dropped 11 bases and J dropped 7; count of bases not matched to a gene: 19. The CDR3 region is CASRSGPRLAGAVGELFF. The CDR3 DNA sequence: TGTGCCAGCCGCTCTGGACCTCGACTAGCGGGAGCAGTCGGGGAGCTGTTTTTT.

This clonotype has at least ten counts. The rearrangement joins TRBV7-8 to TRBJ1-4, with D perhaps matching TRBD1 (6 bases). This CDR3 is built from 16 residues. V gave up 5 bases and J gave up 7 bases, with 20 bases separating them. Looked up from germline, CDR1 is SGHVS and CDR2 is FQNEAQ. As DNA, the CDR3 is TGTGCCAGCAGCACAAACAGGGTGTCTCCCTCTGAAAAACTGTTTTTT. Its protein product is CASSTNRVSPSEKLFF.

This clonotype was found many times. The chain has TRBV3-1 and TRBJ1-1; D ambiguous. Germline V lookup: CDR1 LGHDT, CDR2 YNNKEL (reference sequence). CDR3 length: 15 residues. The V end lost 0 bases, the J end lost 8 bases, and 16 bases lay between the germline ends. CDR3 region: CASSQDLRNGREAFF. As DNA, the CDR3 is TGTGCCAGCAGCCAAGATCTAAGGAACGGGAGAGAAGCTTTCTTT.

Concerning this clonotype: A junction end diverges from the germline sequence, so it may reflect a read error. The chain uses TRBV10-3 and TRBJ2-7; D is unclear. Germline CDR1 is ENHRY and CDR2 is SYGVKD. There are 10 residues in the CDR3. CDR3 in amino acids: CATFGYEQCF. The CDR3 region has the DNA TGTGCCACCTTCGGGTACGAGCAGTGCTTC.

This clonotype was found once. V is TRBV6-1 and J is TRBJ2-1; D perhaps matches TRBD2 (5 bases). The CDR3 is made up of 15 amino acids. Trimming shortened V by 8 bases and J by 6 bases, and 20 bases separated the two germline ends. Looked up from germline, CDR1 is MNHNS and CDR2 is SASEGT. The CDR3 spells CASSTDTIGGNEQFF. DNA for the CDR3: TGTGCCAGCTCGACCGACACGATTGGAGGCAATGAGCAGTTCTTC.

This clonotype has ten or more counts. The J gene is TRBJ1-1, the V gene TRBV12-3 or TRBV12-4, with 8 bases that match TRBD1. This CDR3 region has 14 residues. V was clipped by 5 bases and J by 5 bases; unmatched bases: 7. The CDR3 reads CASSKDRGGTEAFF. CDR3 nucleotide sequence: TGTGCCAGCAGTAAAGACAGGGGCGGAACTGAAGCTTTCTTT.

The chain has TRBV12-3 or TRBV12-4 and TRBJ2-1, with TRBD1 matching 10 bases. J was trimmed by 8 bases and V by 3 bases; bases with no gene match: 7. The CDR3 covers 15 residues. For the CDR3, the DNA is TGTGCCAGCAGTTTGTCGGGACAGGGGCCATATGAGCAGTTCTTC. It is translated as CASSLSGQGPYEQFF.